This T cell receptor (beta chain) was recovered during a study of vaccination and CD4 T cells after COVID-19. Study as a whole: As their vaccination, participants received two doses of either BNT162b2 or mRNA-1273 vaccine. Overlapping SARS-CoV-2, HCoV-NL63, HCoV-OC43 and HCoV-229E spike peptides were used to stimulate cells.

Regarding time point: late sampling 161 to 241 days after vaccination in a few convalescent patients. Treatment defined: roughly 11-day PBMC culture with coronavirus spike peptide pools or control peptides (ViraFEST assay). Worth noting for this clonotype: Its antigen is undetermined.

The study sequenced cultured CD4+ T cell DNA using the Oncomine TCR Beta short-read assay. In this case, cultured CD4+ T cells provided the extracted genomic DNA. TCRdb independently ran MiXCR on the PCR reads; one entry per CDR3 protein. This sample has more than 20,000 distinct CDR3 sequences, with roughly 46% found just once. This clonotype was obtained from a human donor who had recovered from COVID-19. The source material was CD4+ T cells from blood, cultured in vitro, sampled about 7 months after SARS-CoV-2 vaccination.

The chain's CDR3 is CASSKDGPGGRLAGSSEQYF. CDR3 nucleotide sequence: TGTGCCAGCAGCAAAGATGGTCCAGGGGGACGGCTAGCGGGAAGTAGCGAGCAGTACTTC. The rearrangement uses TRBV21-1 and TRBJ2-7; the table's D call of TRBD2 was not tested on the DNA. TRBV21-1 is a pseudogene. The CDR3 loop spans 20 amino acids.